The 10 T cell receptor beta chains below all came from one sample that was sequenced in a study of cytomegalovirus exposure and HLA in healthy donors. Researchers ran the PCR with 60 Vbeta and 13 Jbeta primers. Profiled with immunoSEQ multiplex PCR; TCRdb holds only in-frame clones, not every one. The profile shows about 130,000 clones, 80% of them singletons. The sequenced sample was PBMCs. The source of these receptors is a man aged 25 to 40 in good health and CMV-seropositive.

A single count supports this clone. The chain is built from TRBV6-5 and TRBJ1-6; D unresolved. Trimming stripped 6 bases from V and 8 bases from J, with 11 bases between. CDR3 length equals 13 residues. In germline, CDR1 is MNHEY, CDR2 SVGAGI. The CDR3 DNA reads as TGTGCCAGCAGGTACGGAGGGCATTCACCCCTCCACTTT. As protein: CASRYGGHSPLHF.

The V call is TRBV4-1, the J call TRBJ1-1; TRBD1 matches 7 bases. V lost 8 bases and J lost 11; bases outside the gene matches: 17. Germline CDR1 and CDR2: MGHRA and YSYEKL. The length of the CDR3 is 14 residues. Here the CDR3 DNA reads TGCGCCAGCTCTCCGGGACAGTCTTATCGGGAGGCTTTCTTT. Translation: CASSPGQSYREAFF.

The chain links TRBV5-1 to TRBJ2-3; D not resolved. The CDR3 runs 16 residues. CDR1 is SGHRS and CDR2 is YFSETQ in the germline V gene. The germline V and J ends were trimmed by 3 bases and 0 bases, with 14 bases remaining between them. The CDR3, as DNA: TGCGCCAGCAGCTCGCGAGGAAACCCTAGCACAGATACGCAGTATTTT. Translated, it gives CASSSRGNPSTDTQYF.

The chain carries TRBV4-1 and TRBJ2-5, with 11 bases lining up with TRBD1. The J call is doubtful: the DNA matches TRBJ2-7 better. CDR1 MGHRA and CDR2 YSYEKL come from the germline V gene. The CDR3 covers 20 residues. The CDR3 region is CASSLSSWTGGPSSFYEQYF. CDR3 DNA sequence: TGCGCCAGCAGCCTTTCCAGTTGGACAGGGGGCCCAAGTTCTTTCTACGAGCAGTACTTC.

V is TRBV19 and J is TRBJ2-5; D is possibly TRBD1 (6 bases). Germline V gene lookup returns CDR1 LNHDA and CDR2 SQIVND (reference sequence). The CDR3 totals 15 residues. V lost 2 bases and J lost 7, with 17 bases in between. The CDR3: CASSIRGASGATQYF. As DNA, the CDR3 is TGTGCCAGTAGTATAAGGGGAGCTTCAGGGGCGACCCAGTACTTC.

This clone was seen once. J is TRBJ1-6 and V is TRBV6-6, with D maybe TRBD1 (6 bases). The CDR3 has 13 amino acids. Trimming took off 8 bases at V and 7 bases at J, with 12 bases between the two ends. Germline assignment: CDR1 MNHNY and CDR2 SVGAGI (reference sequence). The CDR3 spells CASDRTDNSPLHF. The CDR3 DNA reads TGTGCCAGCGATCGGACAGACAATTCACCCCTCCACTTT.

The chain carries TRBV19 and TRBJ2-6; TRBD2 aligns across 11 bases. The CDR3 has 18 residues. CDR1 and CDR2 (germline): LNHDA, SQIVND (reference sequence). With V trimmed by 3 bases and J by 2 bases, 6 bases remained unmatched. CDR3: CASSIFSGGAAGANVLTF. DNA for the CDR3: TGTGCCAGTAGTATTTTTAGCGGGGGGGCCGCTGGGGCCAACGTCCTGACTTTC. The variable domain in full, completed from reference TRBV19 and TRBJ2-6, reads DGGITQSPKYLFRKEGQNVTLSCEQNLNHDAMYWYRQDPGQGLRLIYYSQIVNDFQKGDIAEGYSVSREKKESFPLTVTSAQKNPTAFYLCASSIFSGGAAGANVLTFGAGSRLTVL.

The chain employs TRBV15 and TRBJ2-1; possibly TRBD2 for D (6 bases). Germline values: CDR1 LNHNV, CDR2 YYDKDF (reference sequence). V lost 4 bases to trimming and J lost 0 bases, with 19 bases between them. The CDR3 is 18 residues long. As DNA, the CDR3 is TGTGCCACCAGCAAAGTGTTCGGCGGGGCGAGCTCCTACAATGAGCAGTTCTTC. It encodes CATSKVFGGASSYNEQFF. The full variable domain, completed using reference TRBV15 and TRBJ2-1, is DAMVIQNPRYQVTQFGKPVTLSCSQTLNHNVMYWYQQKSSQAPKLLFHYYDKDFNNEADTPDNFQSRRPNTSFCFLDIRSPGLGDTAMYLCATSKVFGGASSYNEQFFGPGTRLTVL.

The CDR3 is CSASVGYTQYF. CDR3 nucleotides: TGCAGTGCTTCGGTCGGGTATACGCAGTATTTT. The V call is TRBV20-1, the J call TRBJ2-3; D uncertain. This CDR3 has 11 amino acids. V lost 5 bases and J 7 bases, leaving 10 bases between the germline ends. Germline CDR1 is DFQATT and CDR2 is SNEGSKA (reference sequence).

This clone was picked up one time. The rearrangement joins TRBV27 to TRBJ2-7; TRBD1 matches 9 bases. Germline V lookup: CDR1 MNHEY, CDR2 SMNVEV (reference sequence). The CDR3 sequence is 16 residues long. J gave up 2 bases and V 2 bases, and 7 bases lay outside the gene matches. The CDR3 bases are TGTGCCAGCAGTTTACCCGGACAGGGGTTCACCTACGAGCAGTACTTC. Translation: CASSLPGQGFTYEQYF.